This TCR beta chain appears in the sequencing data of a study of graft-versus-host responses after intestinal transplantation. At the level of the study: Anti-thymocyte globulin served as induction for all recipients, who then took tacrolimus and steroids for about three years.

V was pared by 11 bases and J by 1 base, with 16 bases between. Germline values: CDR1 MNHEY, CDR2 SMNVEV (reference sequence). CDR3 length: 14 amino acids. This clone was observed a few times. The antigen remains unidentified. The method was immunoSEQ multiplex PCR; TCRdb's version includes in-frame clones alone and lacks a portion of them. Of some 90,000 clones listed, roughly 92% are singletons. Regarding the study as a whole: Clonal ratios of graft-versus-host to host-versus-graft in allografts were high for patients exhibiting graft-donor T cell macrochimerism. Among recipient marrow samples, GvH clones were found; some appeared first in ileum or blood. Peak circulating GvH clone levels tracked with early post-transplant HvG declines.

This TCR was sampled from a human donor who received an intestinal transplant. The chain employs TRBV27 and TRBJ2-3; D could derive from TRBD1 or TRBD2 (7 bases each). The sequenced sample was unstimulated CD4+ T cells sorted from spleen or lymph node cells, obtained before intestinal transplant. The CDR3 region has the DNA TGTGCCTCCAGGGGGGGTTTGGGCACAGATACGCAGTATTTT. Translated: CASRGGLGTDTQYF.